The sequence of this TCR beta chain was determined in a study of T-cell reconstitution after alpha-beta-depleted transplantation in children (dated by TCRdb to the mid-2010s). Broadly, across the study: T-cell immune reconstitution after TCRalphabeta/CD19-depleted allogeneic hematopoietic cell transplantation in children was quantitatively tracked in the study by means of TCR repertoire profiling.

Based on the germline V gene, the CDR1 and CDR2 sequences are KGHSH and LQKENI. From its cysteine to its phenylalanine, the CDR3 spans 14 amino acids. The kept DNA is CDR3 alone, 42 bases in frame from the first base. V is cut back by 1 base and J by 6 bases, with 5 bases in the junction unmatched. The library was prepared using PCR. The sequencing machine was an Illumina HiSeq 2500. Molecular barcoding was employed in the preparation of TCR libraries, with unique molecular identifiers being used to normalize TCRbeta repertoire quantification. TCRdb cleaned the public reads at Q25 with fastp, built clones with MiXCR and kept in-frame beta chains. Rows with a matching CDR3 protein are joined into one entry that keeps the most common DNA and genes. Here the sample has about 610,000 distinct CDR3 sequences; 10% occur a single time. About 4.3% of the sample comes from the top ten. On this clonotype: Its recognized antigen is unknown. No much larger clone is present one base from it, and per-base qualities are unavailable.

The source material was PBMCs from the stem cell graft donor, sampled from the stem cell graft. The sequence links TRBV18 to TRBJ1-2, and 7 junctional nucleotides match TRBD1. This clonotype originated in a human donor who donated a stem cell graft to a child with acute myeloid leukemia. The nucleotides are TGTGCCAGCTCACCACAGACAGGGTTGGATGGCTACACCTTC. This is translated as CASSPQTGLDGYTF.